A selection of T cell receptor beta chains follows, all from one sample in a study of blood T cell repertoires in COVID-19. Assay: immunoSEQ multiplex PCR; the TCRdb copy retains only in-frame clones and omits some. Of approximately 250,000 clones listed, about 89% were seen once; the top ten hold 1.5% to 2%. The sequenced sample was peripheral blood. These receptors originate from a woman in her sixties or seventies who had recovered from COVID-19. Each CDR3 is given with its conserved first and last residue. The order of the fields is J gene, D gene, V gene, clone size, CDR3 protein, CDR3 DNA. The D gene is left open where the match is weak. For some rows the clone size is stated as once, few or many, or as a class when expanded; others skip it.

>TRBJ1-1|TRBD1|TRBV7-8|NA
CASSLVGTANTEAFF
TGTGCCAGCAGCTTAGTCGGGACAGCGAACACTGAAGCTTTCTTT
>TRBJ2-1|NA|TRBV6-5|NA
CASRGQNEQFF
TGTGCCAGCAGAGGACAGAATGAGCAGTTCTTC
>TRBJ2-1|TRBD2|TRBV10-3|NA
CAIRASGDYNEQFF
TGTGCCATCAGAGCCAGCGGGGATTACAATGAGCAGTTCTTC
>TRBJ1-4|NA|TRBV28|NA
CASSPRTYSGEKLFF
TGTGCCAGCAGTCCCCGGACTTACTCGGGGGAAAAACTGTTTTTT
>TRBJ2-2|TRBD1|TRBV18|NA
CASSPMTGRDTGELFF
TGTGCCAGCTCACCGATGACAGGGCGCGACACCGGGGAGCTGTTTTTT
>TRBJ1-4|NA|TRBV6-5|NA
CASSYVGAEANEKLFF
TGTGCCAGCAGTTACGTGGGGGCTGAGGCTAATGAAAAACTGTTTTTT
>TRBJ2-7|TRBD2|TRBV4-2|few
CASSLPGLAGGLEQYF
TGTGCCAGCAGCCTCCCGGGACTAGCGGGGGGGCTCGAGCAGTACTTC
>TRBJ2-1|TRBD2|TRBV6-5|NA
CASSRGGTYNEQFF
TGTGCCAGCAGTCGGGGGGGAACTTACAATGAGCAGTTCTTC
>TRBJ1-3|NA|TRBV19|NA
CASNSNSGNTIYF
TGTGCCAGTAACAGCAACTCTGGAAACACCATATATTTT
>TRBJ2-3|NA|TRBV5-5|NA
CASSPGSGATDTQYF
TGTGCCAGCAGCCCCGGATCGGGAGCCACAGATACGCAGTATTTT
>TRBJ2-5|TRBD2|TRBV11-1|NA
CASSSRGGPETQYF
TGTGCCAGCAGCTCGCGGGGGGGGCCCGAGACCCAGTACTTC
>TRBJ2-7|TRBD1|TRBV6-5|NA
CATWDRGTYEQYF
TGTGCCACCTGGGACAGGGGCACCTACGAGCAGTACTTC
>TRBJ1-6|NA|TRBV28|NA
CASSFGSYNSPLHF
TGTGCCAGCAGTTTTGGCAGCTATAATTCACCCCTCCACTTT
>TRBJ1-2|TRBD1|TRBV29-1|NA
CSVELDRAYGYTF
TGCAGCGTTGAGCTGGACAGGGCCTATGGCTACACCTTC
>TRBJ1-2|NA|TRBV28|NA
CASSFKVWGQGFPLSGGYTF
TGTGCCAGCAGTTTTAAGGTCTGGGGCCAGGGATTCCCCCTATCCGGGGGCTACACCTTC
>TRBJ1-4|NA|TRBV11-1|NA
CASSKRGEKLFF
TGTGCCAGCAGCAAACGAGGGGAAAAACTGTTTTTT
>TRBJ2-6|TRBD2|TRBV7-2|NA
CASSLASGAVVLTF
TGTGCCAGCAGCTTAGCTAGCGGGGCCGTCGTCCTGACTTTC
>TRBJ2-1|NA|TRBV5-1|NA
CASSFTSLPYNEQFF
TGCGCCAGCAGTTTTACTTCTCTTCCCTACAATGAGCAGTTCTTC
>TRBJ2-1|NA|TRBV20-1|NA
CSASRGGIYNEQFF
TGCAGTGCTAGTAGGGGCGGGATCTACAATGAGCAGTTCTTC
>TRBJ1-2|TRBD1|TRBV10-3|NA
CATADRGEVDGYTF
TGTGCCACCGCCGACAGGGGCGAGGTGGATGGCTACACCTTC
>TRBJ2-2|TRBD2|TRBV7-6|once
CASSSGLADNTGELFF
TGTGCCAGCAGCTCGGGACTAGCGGATAACACCGGGGAGCTGTTTTTT
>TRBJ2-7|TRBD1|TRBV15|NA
CATSRKGQGTSYEQYF
TGTGCCACCAGCAGGAAAGGACAGGGGACCTCCTACGAGCAGTACTTC
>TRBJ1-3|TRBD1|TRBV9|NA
CASSPQPQGRTGNTIYF
TGTGCCAGCAGCCCACAACCACAGGGGAGGACTGGAAACACCATATATTTT
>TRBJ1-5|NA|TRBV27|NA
CASSPRQDGQPQHF
TGTGCCAGCAGTCCAAGACAGGACGGTCAGCCCCAGCATTTT
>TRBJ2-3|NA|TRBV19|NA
CASSRRQARDTQYF
TGTGCCAGTAGTCGAAGACAGGCTCGCGATACGCAGTATTTT
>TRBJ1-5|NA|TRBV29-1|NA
CSVRGIDQPQHF
TGCAGCGTTCGGGGGATAGACCAGCCCCAGCATTTT
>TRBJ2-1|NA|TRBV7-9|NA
CASSLGFGNEQFF
TGTGCCAGCAGCTTAGGGTTCGGCAATGAGCAGTTCTTC
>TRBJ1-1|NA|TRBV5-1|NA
CASSSQPYTEAFF
TGCGCCAGCAGCTCACAGCCCTACACTGAAGCTTTCTTT
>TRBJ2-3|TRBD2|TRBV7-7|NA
CASSFGIAGATDTQYF
TGTGCTAGCAGCTTTGGGATAGCGGGGGCGACAGATACGCAGTATTTT
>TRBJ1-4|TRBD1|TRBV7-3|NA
CASSWTGNKGEKLFF
TGTGCCAGCAGCTGGACAGGGAATAAAGGGGAAAAACTGTTTTTT
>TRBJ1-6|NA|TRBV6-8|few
CASRQTTDSPLHF
TGTGCCAGCAGACAGACAACAGATTCACCCCTCCACTTT
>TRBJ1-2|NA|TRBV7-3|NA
CASSFGPGDYGYTF
NA
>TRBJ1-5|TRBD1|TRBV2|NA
CASSLQTGDQPQHF
TGTGCCAGCAGTCTGCAGACAGGGGATCAGCCCCAGCATTTT
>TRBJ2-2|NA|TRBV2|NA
CASDPLGGTGELFF
TGTGCCAGCGATCCCCTGGGGGGCACCGGGGAGCTGTTTTTT
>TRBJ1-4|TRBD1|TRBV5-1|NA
CASSLAGTGTPNEKLFF
TGCGCCAGCAGCTTGGCCGGGACAGGGACCCCTAATGAAAAACTGTTTTTT
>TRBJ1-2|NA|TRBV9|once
CASAGAGVYGYTF
TGTGCCAGCGCCGGTGCGGGTGTCTATGGCTACACCTTC
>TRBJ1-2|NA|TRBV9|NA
CASSGRGVGNYGYTF
TGTGCCAGCAGCGGACGCGGGGTTGGTAACTATGGCTACACCTTC
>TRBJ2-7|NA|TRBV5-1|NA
CASSSGQPYEQYF
TGCGCCAGCTCGTCGGGACAACCCTACGAGCAGTACTTC
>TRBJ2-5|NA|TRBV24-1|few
CATSDSSVSTQYF
TGTGCCACCAGTGATTCTTCGGTATCGACCCAGTACTTC
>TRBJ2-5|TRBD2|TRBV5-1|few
CASSSGLAGGTKQETQYF
TGCGCCAGCAGCTCTGGACTAGCGGGGGGCACTAAACAAGAGACCCAGTACTTC
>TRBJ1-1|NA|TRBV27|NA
CASRKTGENTEAFF
TGTGCCAGCAGGAAGACAGGTGAGAACACTGAAGCTTTCTTT
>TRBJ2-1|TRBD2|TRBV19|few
CASSRRLAGGRDEQFF
TGTGCCAGTAGTAGACGATTAGCGGGGGGCCGGGATGAGCAGTTCTTC
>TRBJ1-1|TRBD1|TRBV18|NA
CASSTGGGESEAFF
TGTGCCAGCTCCACAGGGGGCGGTGAGTCTGAAGCTTTCTTT
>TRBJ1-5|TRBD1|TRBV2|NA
CASHGGQGSNQPQHF
TGTGCCAGCCATGGCGGACAGGGTAGCAATCAGCCCCAGCATTTT
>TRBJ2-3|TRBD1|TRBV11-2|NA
CASKRRTGADIADTQYF
TGTGCCAGCAAACGACGGACAGGGGCGGATATAGCAGATACGCAGTATTTT
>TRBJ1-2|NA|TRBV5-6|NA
CASSLARNYGYTF
TGTGCCAGCAGCTTGGCCAGAAACTATGGCTACACCTTC
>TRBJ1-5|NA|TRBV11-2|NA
CASSPEPGNQPQHF
TGTGCCAGCAGCCCCGAGCCCGGGAATCAGCCCCAGCATTTT
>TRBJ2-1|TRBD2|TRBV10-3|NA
CAISGPPLAGGTYNEQFF
TGTGCCATCAGTGGACCCCCACTAGCGGGGGGCACTTACAATGAGCAGTTCTTC
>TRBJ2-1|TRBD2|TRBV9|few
CASSVALAGGPNEQFF
TGTGCCAGCAGCGTAGCCCTAGCGGGGGGGCCAAATGAGCAGTTCTTC
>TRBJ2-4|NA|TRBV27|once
CASRRSAQGDRPNNIQYF
TGTGCCAGCCGCCGGAGTGCACAGGGAGACCGGCCAAACAACATTCAGTACTTC
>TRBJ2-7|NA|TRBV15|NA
CATRGGFYEQYF
TGTGCCACCCGGGGTGGATTCTACGAGCAGTACTTC
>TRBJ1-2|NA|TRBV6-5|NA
CASSYLGRGFVGYTF
TGTGCCAGCAGTTACCTGGGCAGGGGCTTTGTTGGCTACACCTTC
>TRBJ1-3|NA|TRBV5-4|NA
CASSLDYSGNTIYF
TGTGCCAGCAGCTTGGACTACTCTGGAAACACCATATATTTT
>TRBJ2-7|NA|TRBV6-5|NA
CASRDGQSYEQYF
TGTGCCAGCAGAGATGGACAGTCCTACGAGCAGTACTTC
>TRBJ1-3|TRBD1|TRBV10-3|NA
CAISVPGQGNHLGNTIYF
TGTGCCATCAGTGTTCCGGGACAGGGGAACCATCTTGGAAACACCATATATTTT
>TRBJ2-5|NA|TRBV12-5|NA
CASGLAFQETQYF
TGTGCTAGTGGTTTGGCATTCCAAGAGACCCAGTACTTC
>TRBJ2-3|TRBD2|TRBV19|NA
CASSITVGLAGGTDTQYF
TGTGCCAGTAGTATTACAGTGGGACTAGCGGGGGGGACAGATACGCAGTATTTT